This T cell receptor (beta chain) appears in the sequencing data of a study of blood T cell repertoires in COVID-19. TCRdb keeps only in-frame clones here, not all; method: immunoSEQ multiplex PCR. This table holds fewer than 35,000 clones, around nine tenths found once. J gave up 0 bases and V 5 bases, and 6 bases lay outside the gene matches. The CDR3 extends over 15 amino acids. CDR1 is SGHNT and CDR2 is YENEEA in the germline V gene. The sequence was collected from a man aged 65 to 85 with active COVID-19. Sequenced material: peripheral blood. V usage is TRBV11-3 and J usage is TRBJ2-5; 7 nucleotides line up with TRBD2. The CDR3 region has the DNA TGTGCCAGCAGCCCCCTGGGAGGGGACCAAGAGACCCAGTACTTC. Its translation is CASSPLGGDQETQYF.